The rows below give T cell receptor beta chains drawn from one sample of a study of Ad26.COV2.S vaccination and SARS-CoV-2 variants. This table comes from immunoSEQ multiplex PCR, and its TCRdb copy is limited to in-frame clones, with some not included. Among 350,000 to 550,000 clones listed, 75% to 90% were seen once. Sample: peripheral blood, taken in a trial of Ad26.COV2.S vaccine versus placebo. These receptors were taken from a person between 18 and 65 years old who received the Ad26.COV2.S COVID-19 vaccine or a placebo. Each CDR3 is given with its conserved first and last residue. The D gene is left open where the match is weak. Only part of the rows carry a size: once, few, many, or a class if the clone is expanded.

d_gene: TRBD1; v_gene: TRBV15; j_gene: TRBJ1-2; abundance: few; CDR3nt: TGTGCCACCAGCAGAGCTACAGGGGGCCTCACCCTCTATGGCTACACCTTC; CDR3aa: CATSRATGGLTLYGYTF
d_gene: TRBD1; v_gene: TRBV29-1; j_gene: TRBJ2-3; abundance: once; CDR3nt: TGCAGCGTTGATTCGACAGGGAGCACAGATACGCAGTATTTT; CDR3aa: CSVDSTGSTDTQYF
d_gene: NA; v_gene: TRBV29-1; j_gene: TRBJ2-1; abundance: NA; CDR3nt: TGCAGCGTCAAAGCGGGCCACTCCTACAATGAGCAGTTCTTC; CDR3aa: CSVKAGHSYNEQFF
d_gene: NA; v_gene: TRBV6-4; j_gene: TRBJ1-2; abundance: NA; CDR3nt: TGTGCCAGCAGTTCTGGAAGGCGTGGATATGGCTACACCTTC; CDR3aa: CASSSGRRGYGYTF
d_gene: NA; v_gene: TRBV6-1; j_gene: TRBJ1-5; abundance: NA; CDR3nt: TGTGCCAGCAGTGATCCGACCCGAGGGGAACAGCCCCAGCATTTT; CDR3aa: CASSDPTRGEQPQHF
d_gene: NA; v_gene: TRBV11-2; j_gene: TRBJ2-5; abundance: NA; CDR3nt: TGTGCCAGCAGCCGGATAGACAGAGAACAAGAGACCCAGTACTTC; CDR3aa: CASSRIDREQETQYF
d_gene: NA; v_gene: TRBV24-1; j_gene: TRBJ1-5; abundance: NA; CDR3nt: TGTGCCACCAATCCGGACAGATTTAGCAATCAGCCCCAGCATTTT; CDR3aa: CATNPDRFSNQPQHF
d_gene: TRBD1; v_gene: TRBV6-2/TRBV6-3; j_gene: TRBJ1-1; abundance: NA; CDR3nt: TGTGCCAGCAGTTATCTCGGGACAGAGAACACTGAAGCTTTCTTT; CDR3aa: CASSYLGTENTEAFF
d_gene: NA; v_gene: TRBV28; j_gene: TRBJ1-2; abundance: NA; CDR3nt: TGTGCCAGCAGTTCTTTCCTAGCTAACTGGGGCTACACCTTC; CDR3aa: CASSSFLANWGYTF
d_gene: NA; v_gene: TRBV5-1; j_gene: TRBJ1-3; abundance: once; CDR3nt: TGCGCCAGCAGCTTGTCGGCAGGGAATGGAAACACCATATATTTT; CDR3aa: CASSLSAGNGNTIYF
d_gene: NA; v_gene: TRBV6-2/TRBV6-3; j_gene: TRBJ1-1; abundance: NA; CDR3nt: TGTGCCAGCAGTTACAAGACAGCTATGGAAGCTTTCTTT; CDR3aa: CASSYKTAMEAFF
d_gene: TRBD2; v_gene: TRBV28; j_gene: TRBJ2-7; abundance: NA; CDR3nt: TGTGCCAGCAGTTTAGTGGGGGGGGAAGACGAGCAGTACTTC; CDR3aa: CASSLVGGEDEQYF
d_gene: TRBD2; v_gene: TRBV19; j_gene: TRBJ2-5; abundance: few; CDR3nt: TGTGCCAGTAGTAGGCGGGGGGGCCAAGAGACCCAGTACTTC; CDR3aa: CASSRRGGQETQYF
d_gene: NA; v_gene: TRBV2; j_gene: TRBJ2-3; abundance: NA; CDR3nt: TGTGCCAGCACTCCTGGCACAGATACGCAGTATTTT; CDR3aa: CASTPGTDTQYF
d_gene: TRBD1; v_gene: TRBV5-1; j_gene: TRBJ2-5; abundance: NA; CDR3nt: TGCGCCAGCAGCGTGACAGGGGAAGAGACCCAGTACTTC; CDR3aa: CASSVTGEETQYF
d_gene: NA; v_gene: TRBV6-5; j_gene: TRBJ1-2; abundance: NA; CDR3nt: TGTGCCAGCAGGGAGACAGGAGTCTATGGCTACACCTTC; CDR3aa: CASRETGVYGYTF
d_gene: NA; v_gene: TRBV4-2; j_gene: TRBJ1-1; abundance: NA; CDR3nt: TGTGCCAGCAGCTGGAGACTGGACGGGAACACTGAAGCTTTCTTT; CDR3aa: CASSWRLDGNTEAFF
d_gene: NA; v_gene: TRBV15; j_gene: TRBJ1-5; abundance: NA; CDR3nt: TGTGCCACCAGCAGAGACGAGGGGGGTTTTGATCAGCCCCAGCATTTT; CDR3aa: CATSRDEGGFDQPQHF
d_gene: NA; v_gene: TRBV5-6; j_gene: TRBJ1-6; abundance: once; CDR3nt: TGTGCCAGCAGCTTGATTGGATCACCCCTCCACTTT; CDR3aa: CASSLIGSPLHF
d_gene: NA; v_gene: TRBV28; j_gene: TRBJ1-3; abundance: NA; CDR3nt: TGTGCCAGCAGTCCGTCGACAGCTTCAAGCTCTGGAAACACCATATATTTT; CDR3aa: CASSPSTASSSGNTIYF
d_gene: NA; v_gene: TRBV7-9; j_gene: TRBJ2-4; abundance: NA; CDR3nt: TGTGCCAGCAGCCCCCGGTTAGATGAGGGGGTTCAGTACTTC; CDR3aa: CASSPRLDEGVQYF
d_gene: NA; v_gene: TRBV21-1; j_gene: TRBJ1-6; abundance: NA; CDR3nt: TGTGCCAGCAGCAAAATTGGCCCGACAGGGGATAATTCACCCCTCCACTTT; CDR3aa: CASSKIGPTGDNSPLHF
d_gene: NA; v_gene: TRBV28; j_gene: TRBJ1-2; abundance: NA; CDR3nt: TGTGCCAGCAGTAGAAATTGGGCAGCCTATGGCTACACCTTC; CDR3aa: CASSRNWAAYGYTF
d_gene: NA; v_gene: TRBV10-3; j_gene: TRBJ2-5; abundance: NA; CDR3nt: TGTGCCATCAGCGGGTTCTGGACAATTGAGGAAGAGACCCAGTACTTC; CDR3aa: CAISGFWTIEEETQYF
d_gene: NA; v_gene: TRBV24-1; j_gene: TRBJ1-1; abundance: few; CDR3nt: TGTGCCACCAGTGATTTCACAGGGGAAGCTTTCTTT; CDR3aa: CATSDFTGEAFF
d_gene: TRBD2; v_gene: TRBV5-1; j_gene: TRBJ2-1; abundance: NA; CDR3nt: TGCGCCAGCAGCCTACTTGGACTAGGATCCTACAATGAGCAGTTCTTC; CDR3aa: CASSLLGLGSYNEQFF
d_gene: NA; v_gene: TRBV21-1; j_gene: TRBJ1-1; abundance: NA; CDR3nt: TGTGCCATCAAAACCCCAGGGGAGGACACTGAAGCTTTCTTT; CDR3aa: CAIKTPGEDTEAFF
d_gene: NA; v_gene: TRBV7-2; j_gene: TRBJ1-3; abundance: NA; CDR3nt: TGTGCCAGCAGCTTAGTGCGGGGTCTCTCTGGAAACACCATATATTTT; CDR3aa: CASSLVRGLSGNTIYF
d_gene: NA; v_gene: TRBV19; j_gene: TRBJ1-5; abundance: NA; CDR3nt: TGTGCCAGTACCCTATCTGGGGCCGCCTTATTCAATCAGCCCCAGCATTTT; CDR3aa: CASTLSGAALFNQPQHF
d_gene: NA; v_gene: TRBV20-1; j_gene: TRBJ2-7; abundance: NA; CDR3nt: TGCAGTGCTAGTATAGTAGGCGAGCAGTACTTC; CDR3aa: CSASIVGEQYF
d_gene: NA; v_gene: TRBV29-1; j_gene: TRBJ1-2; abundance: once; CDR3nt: TGCAGCGTTTTGGAGGGTGACTATGGCTACACCTTC; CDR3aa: CSVLEGDYGYTF
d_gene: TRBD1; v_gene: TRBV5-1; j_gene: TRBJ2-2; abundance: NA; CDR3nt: TGCGCCAGCAGCTTCCTGACAGGGAATGGCGGGGAGCTGTTTTTT; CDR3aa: CASSFLTGNGGELFF
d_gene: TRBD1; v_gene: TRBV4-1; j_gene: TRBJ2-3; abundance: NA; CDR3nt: TGCGCCAGCAGCCTAACGGACAGGGGGACAGATACGCAGTATTTT; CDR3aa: CASSLTDRGTDTQYF
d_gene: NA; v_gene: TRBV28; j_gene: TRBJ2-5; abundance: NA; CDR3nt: TGTGCCAGCAGTCTCAGGGGGGGAGAGACCCAGTACTTC; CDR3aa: CASSLRGGETQYF
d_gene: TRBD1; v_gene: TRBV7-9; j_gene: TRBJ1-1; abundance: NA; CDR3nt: TGTGCCAGCAGCCACCGACAGGGGCGGGACACTGAAGCTTTCTTT; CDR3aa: CASSHRQGRDTEAFF
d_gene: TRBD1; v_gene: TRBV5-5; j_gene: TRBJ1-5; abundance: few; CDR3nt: TGTGCCAGCAGCACACAGGGGAATCAGCCCCAGCATTTT; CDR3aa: CASSTQGNQPQHF
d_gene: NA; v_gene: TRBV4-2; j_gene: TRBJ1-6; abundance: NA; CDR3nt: TGTGCCAGCAGCCAAGAAAGTAACTCACCCCTCCACTTT; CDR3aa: CASSQESNSPLHF